This T cell receptor beta chain was documented in a study of T cells in Graves' hyperthyroidism and ophthalmopathy. V gave up 0 bases and J gave up 9 bases, with 13 bases separating them. Germline V lookup: CDR1 SGDLS, CDR2 YYNGEE. This CDR3 spans 13 amino acids. This clonotype was seen at least ten times. Its antigen is as yet unknown. Study-wide results and limits: A 13 V-J model separated ophthalmopathy from stable hyperthyroidism.

Amplification of TCR beta CDR3 regions was performed using RNA transcripts as template. The HTBI primer set drove a first-round RT-PCR of the TCR CDR3. Each CDR3 protein gets one entry after TCRdb re-called the multiplex PCR reads with MiXCR. The sample comprises 300,000 to 350,000 distinct CDR3 sequences, 21% of which are singletons, and about 50% rests with the top ten. Stable hyperthyroidism: no ophthalmopathy progression over 18 months of follow-up. Patients showing uncontrolled infection, other autoimmune disease, pregnancy or lactation were ineligible. Diagnoses used clinical symptoms, serum thyroxine and TRAb, thyroid ultrasound and orbital computed tomography.

The sequenced sample consisted of blood. The sequence came from a woman in her forties or fifties with Graves' hyperthyroidism. The chain has TRBV9 and TRBJ2-7, with D perhaps TRBD1 (6 bases). The CDR3 DNA reads TGTGCCAGCAGCGTAGGGGACGGGACACGGCAGTACTTC. Amino acids: CASSVGDGTRQYF.